The sequence of this T cell receptor (beta chain) was determined in a study of cytomegalovirus exposure and HLA in healthy donors. Profiled with immunoSEQ multiplex PCR; TCRdb holds only in-frame clones, not every one. This sample carries roughly 67,000 clones, approximately 91% of them seen once, and the ten largest clones take roughly 3.1%. Trimming removed 0 bases from V and 4 bases from J, with 9 bases in between. The germline V gene encodes CDR1 MNHEY and CDR2 SMNVEV (reference sequence). The CDR3 runs to 14 residues. What was sequenced was PBMCs. This receptor was identified in a young man in good health and CMV-seronegative. V gene TRBV27 combines with J gene TRBJ1-2; D unresolved. CDR3 DNA: TGTGCCAGCAGTTTATCCACAGTGATCTATGGCTACACCTTC. This codes for CASSLSTVIYGYTF.